These T cell receptor beta chains were read from a single sample in a study of cytomegalovirus exposure and HLA in healthy donors. Libraries were prepared by immunoSEQ multiplex PCR; TCRdb keeps only in-frame clonotypes and omits some of them. The repertoire has some 200,000 clones, about 80% of them found once; the top ten carry around 15%. The sample taken for sequencing was PBMCs. Receptors were obtained from a middle-aged man in good health and CMV-seronegative. CDR3s include the opening cysteine and the closing phenylalanine or tryptophan. The D gene is left open where the match is weak. The listing skips clone size in some rows; elsewhere it reads once, few, many or a size class.

J gene: TRBJ2-5; V gene: TRBV30; clone size: -; D gene: TRBD1; CDR3 protein: CAWRADRGETQYF; CDR3 DNA: TGTGCCTGGAGGGCCGACAGGGGGGAGACCCAGTACTTC
J gene: TRBJ2-5; V gene: TRBV10-1; clone size: -; D gene: -; CDR3 protein: CASSESGTLETQYF; CDR3 DNA: TGCGCCAGCAGTGAGTCGGGGACTCTAGAGACCCAGTACTTC
J gene: TRBJ1-2; V gene: TRBV6-1; clone size: -; D gene: -; CDR3 protein: CASSEGQGHTGYTF; CDR3 DNA: TGTGCCAGCAGTGAGGGCCAGGGCCACACGGGCTACACCTTC
J gene: TRBJ1-2; V gene: TRBV7-6; clone size: few; D gene: TRBD1; CDR3 protein: CASSLEGQGSSFRGYTF; CDR3 DNA: TGTGCCAGCAGCTTAGAGGGACAGGGTTCCTCGTTTCGTGGCTACACCTTC
J gene: TRBJ1-6; V gene: TRBV11-2; clone size: few; D gene: -; CDR3 protein: CASSFRGRLNSPLHF; CDR3 DNA: TGTGCCAGCAGCTTTCGCGGGCGACTTAATTCACCCCTCCACTTT
J gene: TRBJ1-2; V gene: TRBV28; clone size: -; D gene: -; CDR3 protein: CASSSISRGTDYGYTF; CDR3 DNA: TGTGCCAGCAGTTCCATTTCGAGGGGGACCGACTATGGCTACACCTTC
J gene: TRBJ1-1; V gene: TRBV14; clone size: -; D gene: -; CDR3 protein: CASSQSRGSEAFF; CDR3 DNA: TGTGCCAGCAGCCAATCCCGGGGGTCTGAAGCTTTCTTT
J gene: TRBJ2-1; V gene: TRBV27; clone size: -; D gene: -; CDR3 protein: CASSLFRVTYNEQFF; CDR3 DNA: TGTGCCAGCAGTTTATTCAGGGTTACCTACAATGAGCAGTTCTTC
J gene: TRBJ1-1; V gene: TRBV7-2; clone size: -; D gene: -; CDR3 protein: CASSLDNSGEAFF; CDR3 DNA: TGTGCCAGCAGCCTAGACAATTCCGGGGAAGCTTTCTTT
J gene: TRBJ1-3; V gene: TRBV7-2; clone size: -; D gene: -; CDR3 protein: CASSLMGSSGNTIYF; CDR3 DNA: TGTGCCAGCAGCTTAATGGGGAGCTCTGGAAACACCATATATTTT
J gene: TRBJ1-4; V gene: TRBV29-1; clone size: -; D gene: TRBD1; CDR3 protein: CSVEATGGKLFF; CDR3 DNA: TGCAGCGTTGAAGCAACAGGGGGAAAACTGTTTTTT
J gene: TRBJ1-1; V gene: TRBV30; clone size: -; D gene: -; CDR3 protein: CAWSAGGNTEAFF; CDR3 DNA: TGTGCCTGGAGTGCAGGTGGGAACACTGAAGCTTTCTTT
J gene: TRBJ2-1; V gene: TRBV5-5; clone size: -; D gene: TRBD1; CDR3 protein: CASSGGTGVYNEQFF; CDR3 DNA: TGTGCCAGCAGCGGCGGGACAGGGGTGTACAATGAGCAGTTCTTC
J gene: TRBJ2-7; V gene: TRBV15; clone size: -; D gene: -; CDR3 protein: CATSSGQIPYEQYF; CDR3 DNA: TGTGCCACCAGCAGTGGACAGATACCCTACGAGCAGTACTTC
J gene: TRBJ2-7; V gene: TRBV13; clone size: -; D gene: -; CDR3 protein: CASSGGHSYEQYF; CDR3 DNA: TGTGCCAGCTCCGGGGGGCACTCCTACGAGCAGTACTTC
J gene: TRBJ2-3; V gene: TRBV18; clone size: -; D gene: -; CDR3 protein: CASSPRTRSTDTQYF; CDR3 DNA: TGTGCCAGCTCACCGAGGACAAGGAGCACAGATACGCAGTATTTT
J gene: TRBJ2-1; V gene: TRBV2; clone size: -; D gene: -; CDR3 protein: CAVTFYNNEQFF; CDR3 DNA: TGTGCCGTTACCTTTTACAACAATGAGCAGTTCTTC